A selection of T cell receptor beta chains follows, all from one sample in a study of STAT5B mutations in CD4+ large granular lymphocyte leukemia. TCRdb's table, derived via immunoSEQ multiplex PCR, lists solely in-frame clones and lacks some. The data show approximately 24,000 clones, under 90% seen once. Sequencing was carried out using CD4+ T cells from blood buffy coats. These receptors were collected from a human donor in good health. Each CDR3 is given with its conserved first and last residue.

v_call	j_call	cdr3_aa
TRBV6-1	TRBJ2-1	CATDSSYNEQFF
TRBV6-5	TRBJ1-3	CASRRGPDSGNTIYF
TRBV29-1	TRBJ1-1	CSVEGERAFF
TRBV5-1	TRBJ2-5	CASSELTQETQYF
TRBV10-3	TRBJ2-3	CAISPGLGENTQYF
TRBV5-1	TRBJ1-2	CASSLGDSTGGYTF
TRBV11-3	TRBJ2-7	CASSLGGSYEQYF
TRBV19	TRBJ1-2	CASRTIDSQGYTF
TRBV18	TRBJ2-7	CASSPPVSSYEQYF
TRBV6-1	TRBJ2-5	CASSGLGRAKTQYF
TRBV19	TRBJ1-1	CASTTSGTEAFF
TRBV20-1	TRBJ2-3	CSAIGADTQYF
TRBV9	TRBJ2-2	CASSVAGAGGHTGELFF
TRBV10-3	TRBJ1-5	CAITGELNQPQHF
TRBV28	TRBJ1-2	CASSHDRDYGYTF
TRBV27	TRBJ2-5	CASSLRDNQETQYF
TRBV4-1	TRBJ1-2	CASSQDMGGLDYGYTF
TRBV5-1	TRBJ1-1	CASSPLPGLAEAFF
TRBV9	TRBJ2-1	CASSPRDRVIFHEQFF
TRBV9	TRBJ2-7	CASSVAASGSSYEQYF
TRBV5-1	TRBJ1-3	CASRNDAGSSGNTIYF
TRBV7-2	TRBJ1-2	CASSARQGVYGYTF
TRBV7-9	TRBJ2-7	CASSSGGSKQGAFYEQYF
TRBV7-6	TRBJ1-3	CASSRVYRGSGNTIYF
TRBV7-2	TRBJ1-2	CASSQGANYGYTF
TRBV11-3	TRBJ1-4	CASSPGRGGGEKLFF
TRBV19	TRBJ2-2	CASSTKKTSGVVRNTGELFF
TRBV7-2	TRBJ1-5	CASSWTGNQPQHF
TRBV6-1	TRBJ2-2	CASSELRDRAAGELFF
TRBV19	TRBJ1-5	CASSRWTGGRYSNQPQHF
TRBV6-6	TRBJ2-2	CASSYSGGPNTGELFF
TRBV5-1	TRBJ1-1	CASTVGGSNTEAFF
TRBV7-2	TRBJ1-4	CASGPISSRAEKLFF
TRBV19	TRBJ1-5	CASSHPGQGDQPQHF
TRBV9	TRBJ1-4	CASSVWVDSNEKLFF
TRBV28	TRBJ1-5	CASSDGTYQPQHF
TRBV9	TRBJ2-1	CASSVGTSFREQFF
TRBV5-4	TRBJ1-4	CASSLAATNEKLFF
TRBV6-4	TRBJ2-2	CASSERQGLLNTGELFF
TRBV25-1	TRBJ2-1	CASSEGRGEQFF
TRBV14	TRBJ2-5	CASSLVRWDSSQETQYF
TRBV19	TRBJ2-2	CASGIERQATGELFF
TRBV6-5	TRBJ2-7	CASSSGVEQYF
TRBV4-2	TRBJ1-5	CASSQEPDRDNQPQHF
TRBV19	TRBJ2-4	CASTLQGQGNAIQYF
TRBV18	TRBJ2-5	CASGQGMRETQYF
TRBV19	TRBJ1-2	CASSMPADLGYTF